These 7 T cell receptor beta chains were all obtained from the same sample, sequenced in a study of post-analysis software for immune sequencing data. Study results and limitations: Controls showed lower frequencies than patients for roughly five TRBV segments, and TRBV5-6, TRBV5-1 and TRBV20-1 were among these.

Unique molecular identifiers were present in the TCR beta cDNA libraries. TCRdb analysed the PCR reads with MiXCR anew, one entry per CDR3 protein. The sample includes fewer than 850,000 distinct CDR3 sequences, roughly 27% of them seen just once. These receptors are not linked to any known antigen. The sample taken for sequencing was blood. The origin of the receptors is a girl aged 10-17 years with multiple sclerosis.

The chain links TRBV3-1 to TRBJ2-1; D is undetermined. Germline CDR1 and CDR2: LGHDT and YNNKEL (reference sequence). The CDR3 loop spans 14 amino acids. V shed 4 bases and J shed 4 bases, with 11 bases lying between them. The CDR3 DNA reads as TGTGCCAGCAGCCTCCACGAGAGATACAATGAGCAGTTCTTC. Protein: CASSLHERYNEQFF.

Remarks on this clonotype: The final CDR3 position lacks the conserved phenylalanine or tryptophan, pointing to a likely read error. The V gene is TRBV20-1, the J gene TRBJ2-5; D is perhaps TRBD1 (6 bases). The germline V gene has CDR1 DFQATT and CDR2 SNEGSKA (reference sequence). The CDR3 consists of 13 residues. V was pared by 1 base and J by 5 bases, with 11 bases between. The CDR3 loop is CSARAWGRETQYL. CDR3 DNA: TGCAGTGCTAGAGCTTGGGGGCGGGAGACCCAGTACTTA.

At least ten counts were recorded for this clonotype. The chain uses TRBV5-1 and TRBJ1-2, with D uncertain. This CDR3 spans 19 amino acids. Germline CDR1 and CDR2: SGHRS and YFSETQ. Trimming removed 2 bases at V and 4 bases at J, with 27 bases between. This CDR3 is CASSFSQGATPIRSYGYTF. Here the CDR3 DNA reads TGCGCCAGCAGCTTCTCCCAAGGAGCTACTCCAATAAGAAGCTATGGCTACACCTTC. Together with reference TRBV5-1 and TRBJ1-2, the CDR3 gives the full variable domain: KAGVTQTPRYLIKTRGQQVTLSCSPISGHRSVSWYQQTPGQGLQFLFEYFSETQRNKGNFPGRFSGRQFSNSRSEMNVSTLELGDSALYLCASSFSQGATPIRSYGYTFGSGTRLTVV.

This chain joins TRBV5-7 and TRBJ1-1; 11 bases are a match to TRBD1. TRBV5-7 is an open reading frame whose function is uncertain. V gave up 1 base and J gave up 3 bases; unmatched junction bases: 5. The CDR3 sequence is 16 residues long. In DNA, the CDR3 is TGTGCCAGCAGCTTGCGCCCGGGACAGGGGGACACTGAAGCTTTCTTT. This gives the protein CASSLRPGQGDTEAFF.

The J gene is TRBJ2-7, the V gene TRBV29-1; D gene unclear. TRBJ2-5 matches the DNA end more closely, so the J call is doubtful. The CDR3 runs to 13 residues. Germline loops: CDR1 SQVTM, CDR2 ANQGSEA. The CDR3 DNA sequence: TGCAGCGCCTCAGGTAGTAGGAAAGAGACCCAGTACTTC. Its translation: CSASGSRKETQYF.

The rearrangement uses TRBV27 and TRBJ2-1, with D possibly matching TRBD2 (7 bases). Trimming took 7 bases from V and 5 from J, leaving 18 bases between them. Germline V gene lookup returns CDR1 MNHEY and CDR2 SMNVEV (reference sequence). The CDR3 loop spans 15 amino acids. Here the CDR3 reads CASKARGAPNNEQFF. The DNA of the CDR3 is TGTGCCAGCAAAGCTCGGGGGGCACCAAACAATGAGCAGTTCTTC.

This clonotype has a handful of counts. CDR3 sequence reads: CASSSPRTSEKDTQYF. CDR3 coding DNA: TGTGCCAGCAGCTCCCCGCGGACTAGCGAGAAAGATACGCAGTATTTT. The chain has TRBV5-6 and TRBJ2-3, with 9 bases lining up with TRBD2. The V gene's germline CDR1 is SGHDT and CDR2 YYEEEE. The CDR3 contains 16 residues. V shed 3 bases and J 5 bases; nucleotides not matched to a gene: 10.